The 22 T cell receptor beta chains below all came from one sample that was sequenced in a study of blood T cell repertoires in COVID-19 (TCRdb year 2020). The library was produced with the immunoSEQ multiplex PCR assay. TCRdb mirrors the immuneACCESS table, restricted to in-frame sequences. Some clones are absent from its copies; in checked studies, under half trace to an unresolved V gene, and the reason for the others is unknown. The sample table contains about 200,000 clones; only one count was recorded for around 84% of them. Around 5% of the sample goes to the ten largest clones. The sequencing input was peripheral blood. These TCRs come from an elderly woman with acute or convalescent COVID-19.

The chain recombines TRBV4-3 with TRBJ2-5, with 10 bases that match TRBD2. Losses at the gene ends were 5 bases for V and 0 bases for J; bases not matched to a gene: 9. The germline V gene encodes CDR1 LGHNA and CDR2 YSLEER. The CDR3 is made up of 17 amino acids. The CDR3 DNA reads TGCGCCAGCAGCTCGTTAGCGGGAGGACAGTACCAAGAGACCCAGTACTTC. As protein: CASSSLAGGQYQETQYF.

This sequence joins TRBV7-8 and TRBJ1-1, with a tentative D call TRBD1 (5 bases). V shed 4 bases and J shed 1 base, with 13 bases lying between them. The CDR3 contains 15 residues. Germline values: CDR1 SGHVS, CDR2 FQNEAQ. CDR3 sequence: CASSSGQVRNTEAFF. The CDR3 bases are TGTGCCAGCAGCTCAGGGCAGGTCAGGAACACTGAAGCTTTCTTT.

The CDR3 sequence: CATGSGASGNTIYF. As DNA, the CDR3 is TGTGCCACAGGATCAGGGGCATCTGGAAACACCATATATTTT. J is TRBJ1-3 and V is TRBV9, with a possible D match to TRBD1 (6 bases). V was clipped by 9 bases and J by 1 base, with 14 bases between them. The CDR3 length is 14 residues. Looked up from germline, CDR1 is SGDLS and CDR2 is YYNGEE.

The chain carries TRBV9 and TRBJ2-3; no clear D gene. The V and J ends lost 2 bases and 3 bases respectively, with 7 bases between them. CDR1 and CDR2 (germline): SGDLS, YYNGEE. The CDR3 has 13 residues. CDR3 DNA sequence: TGTGCCAGCAGCGTTCTTAGTACAGATACGCAGTATTTT. Its protein product is CASSVLSTDTQYF.

Concerning this clone itself: The identical CDR3 is also encoded by other nucleotide sequences in the sample. V is TRBV6-1 and J is TRBJ2-5; 12 bases are shared with TRBD2. There are 14 residues in the CDR3. After removal of 2 bases from V and 5 bases from J, the junction contained 0 bases not matched to a gene. Per the germline V gene, CDR1 is MNHNS and CDR2 is SASEGT. The CDR3 DNA follows: TGTGCCAGCAGTGAACTAGCGGGAGGGGAGACCCAGTACTTC. The encoded protein is CASSELAGGETQYF.

The chain is built from TRBV25-1 and TRBJ1-6; D is unresolved. Germline CDR1 is MGHDK and CDR2 is SYGVNS. Trimming took 7 bases from V and 0 from J, leaving 16 bases between them. The CDR3 has 17 residues. CDR3 protein: CASKESPSSSYNSPLHF. The CDR3 DNA reads TGTGCCAGCAAAGAATCGCCATCGAGCTCCTATAATTCACCCCTCCACTTT.

V is TRBV6-2 or TRBV6-3 and J is TRBJ2-1, with 7 nucleotides matching TRBD2. From germline, CDR1 is MNHEY and CDR2 SVGEGT. The CDR3 sequence is 18 residues long. V shed 4 bases and J 9 bases; nucleotides not matched to a gene: 21. The CDR3 DNA is TGTGCCAGCAGTTTGGCCATGGCGGGGGTCTTCGGGTTGATTGAGCAGTTCTTC. Translated, it gives CASSLAMAGVFGLIEQFF.

The chain carries TRBV6-5 and TRBJ1-1; 7 bases align to TRBD1. CDR1 and CDR2 from the germline V gene are MNHEY and SVGAGI. The CDR3 runs to 14 residues. Losses at the gene ends were 8 bases for V and 4 bases for J; bases not matched to a gene: 10. CDR3 loop: CASGGVTGATEAFF. The CDR3 DNA follows: TGTGCCAGCGGAGGGGTTACAGGGGCCACTGAAGCTTTCTTT.

The chain recombines TRBV2 with TRBJ2-2, with 13 bases identical to TRBD2. Per the germline V gene, CDR1 is SNHLY and CDR2 is FYNNEI. The CDR3 is 17 residues long. The ends lost 7 bases at V and 4 bases at J; junction bases unmatched: 9. The CDR3 spells CASTNGLAGVGTGELFF. For the CDR3, the DNA is TGTGCCAGCACCAACGGACTAGCGGGAGTTGGCACCGGGGAGCTGTTTTTT.

V gene TRBV28 combines with J gene TRBJ1-1, with D perhaps TRBD1 (5 bases). The CDR3 sequence is 15 residues long. The V gene lost 7 bases and the J gene lost 1 base, with 16 bases spanning the gap. Germline V gene sequence: CDR1 MDHEN, CDR2 SYDVKM. CDR3 DNA sequence: TGTGCCAGCACCTCTGGGGGGAGTGGGAACACTGAAGCTTTCTTT. This gives the protein CASTSGGSGNTEAFF.

The table lists this clone with a few counts. The CDR3 loop reads CASSFRRGGLYNEQFF. CDR3 DNA: TGTGCCAGCAGCTTCCGACGAGGAGGGCTTTACAATGAGCAGTTCTTC. This rearrangement joins TRBV7-2 to TRBJ2-1; D perhaps matches TRBD2 (6 bases). Germline CDR1 reads SGHTA; CDR2 reads FQGNSA. Trimming took off 3 bases at V and 4 bases at J, with 16 bases between the two ends. The CDR3 contains 16 residues.

This chain joins TRBV6-5 and TRBJ1-1; D perhaps matches TRBD1 (6 bases). The CDR3 is 12 amino acids. Germline V CDR1 and CDR2: MNHEY, SVGAGI. V lost 6 bases, J lost 10 bases, and 15 bases lay in between. CDR3 region: CASSSGQKSAFF. In DNA form, the CDR3 reads TGTGCCAGCAGCTCCGGACAGAAATCAGCTTTCTTT.

The CDR3 DNA sequence: TGTGCCAGCTCACCAATCGGCAGGGGCGAGACCCAGTACTTC. This gives the protein CASSPIGRGETQYF. The gene calls are TRBV18 and TRBJ2-5; maybe TRBD1 (6 bases). V lost 2 bases, J lost 5 bases, and 12 bases lay in between. The CDR3 is 14 amino acids. Per germline, CDR1 KGHSH and CDR2 LQKENI. The whole variable domain, filled in from reference TRBV18 and TRBJ2-5, reads NAGVMQNPRHLVRRRGQEARLRCSPMKGHSHVYWYRQLPEEGLKFMVYLQKENIIDESGMPKERFSAEFPKEGPSILRIQQVVRGDSAAYFCASSPIGRGETQYFGPGTRLLVL.

This clone was seen just once. The chain links TRBV7-3 to TRBJ1-6; possibly TRBD1 for D (6 bases). V was clipped by 3 bases and J by 7 bases, with 10 bases between them. Germline-derived CDR1 and CDR2 are SGHTA and FQGTGA. This CDR3 is built from 14 residues. The CDR3 coding sequence is TGTGCCAGCAGCTTGACAGGACCAAATTCACCCCTCCACTTT. This codes for CASSLTGPNSPLHF.

V usage is TRBV6-5 and J usage is TRBJ2-7; perhaps TRBD2 as D (6 bases). The CDR3 loop spans 14 amino acids. With 6 bases removed from V and 6 bases from J, the gap between germline ends came to 18 bases. Germline values: CDR1 MNHEY, CDR2 SVGAGI. CDR3 residues: CASRPRTIGSEQYF. CDR3 DNA sequence: TGTGCCAGCAGACCAAGGACTATCGGTAGCGAGCAGTACTTC.

This sequence joins TRBV20-1 and TRBJ2-5; tentatively, D is TRBD2 (5 bases). The CDR3 is 13 amino acids. CDR1 is DFQATT and CDR2 is SNEGSKA in the germline V gene (reference sequence). V dropped 3 bases and J dropped 2 bases, with 10 bases sitting between them. The CDR3 DNA reads as TGCAGTGCTAGTGATCGGGGACAAGAGACCCAGTACTTC. Its translation: CSASDRGQETQYF.

This clone has just one count. The V gene is TRBV19, the J gene TRBJ2-2; D is unresolved. The CDR3 has 14 amino acids. The V end lost 4 bases, the J end lost 3 bases, and 9 bases lay between the germline ends. CDR1 LNHDA and CDR2 SQIVND come from the germline V gene (reference sequence). The CDR3 DNA follows: TGTGCCAGTAGTACCTCCCGTGACACCGGGGAGCTGTTTTTT. Translating gives CASSTSRDTGELFF.

This clone showed up many times. The V and J genes are TRBV7-2 and TRBJ1-1; a possible D gene is TRBD1 (5 bases). V was clipped by 3 bases and J by 1 base, with 15 bases between them. Per germline, CDR1 SGHTA and CDR2 FQGNSA. CDR3 size: 16 residues. The CDR3: CASSFGGARSNTEAFF. The CDR3 nucleotides read TGTGCCAGCAGCTTTGGAGGGGCGCGGTCGAACACTGAAGCTTTCTTT.

This clone was detected a few times. The rearrangement links TRBV4-3 to TRBJ2-7; TRBD2 matches at 7 bases. There are 14 residues in the CDR3. Germline V gene lookup returns CDR1 LGHNA and CDR2 YSLEER. Trimming at V came to 4 bases and at J to 0 bases, leaving 3 bases not matched to a gene. CDR3 residues: CASSPGLYSYEQYF. Written as DNA, the CDR3 is TGCGCCAGCAGCCCGGGACTATACTCCTACGAGCAGTACTTC.

This rearrangement joins TRBV7-2 to TRBJ2-5, with a possible D match to TRBD2 (6 bases). Germline CDR1 SGHTA, CDR2 FQGNSA. The CDR3 has 15 amino acids. Trimming left V 5 bases short and J 5 bases short, with 18 bases between. Here the CDR3 reads CASSPGRGREETQYF. The CDR3 DNA sequence: TGTGCCAGCAGCCCTGGGCGGGGCAGGGAGGAGACCCAGTACTTC.

The sample holds a few counts of this clone. V and J are TRBV27 and TRBJ2-3, with D possibly TRBD2 on 5 matching bases. Germline V gene lookup returns CDR1 MNHEY and CDR2 SMNVEV (reference sequence). The CDR3 consists of 17 residues. Trimming took 8 bases from V and 1 from J, leaving 22 bases between them. CDR3 nucleotide sequence: TGTGCCAGCCTTTTACGGCGAGGGTTGGGTGGCACAGATACGCAGTATTTT. Protein product: CASLLRRGLGGTDTQYF.

The V call is TRBV11-2, the J call TRBJ1-4; 9 positions agree with TRBD1. Germline CDR1 is SGHAT and CDR2 is FQNNGV. The CDR3 loop spans 15 amino acids. V gave up 4 bases and J gave up 3 bases; unmatched junction bases: 3. CDR3 nucleotides: TGTGCCAGCAGCTCGGACAGGGGTCCTAATGAAAAACTGTTTTTT. Its protein product is CASSSDRGPNEKLFF.